This T cell receptor (beta chain) emerged from a study of beta chain features in type 1 diabetes. This CDR3 is 14 amino acids long. In germline, CDR1 is SNHLY, CDR2 FYNNEI. J lost 4 bases, V lost 5 bases, and 6 bases had no gene match. The study reverse transcribed the entire isolated RNA, so it sequenced expressed TCRB transcripts. This table comes from immunoSEQ multiplex PCR, and its TCRdb copy is limited to in-frame clones, with some not included. In the table there are 140,000 or so clones, about an eighth of which are singletons. Whole-study findings and limits: Whether HLA type influences TCRB rearrangement remained unresolved here. Shorter TCRB CDR3s, moderately but significantly so, were found in Type 1 diabetes patients in all four CD4+ subsets.

This clone was picked up a small number of times. The antigen remains unidentified. The sequence was obtained from a man younger than 35 with type 1 diabetes. The sample consisted of central memory CD4+ T cells from blood. This chain links TRBV2 with TRBJ2-5; 8 bases agree with TRBD2. The CDR3: CASSNSGVLETQYF. The CDR3 DNA is TGTGCCAGCAGTAATAGCGGGGTTTTAGAGACCCAGTACTTC.